Each of the 23 T cell receptor beta chains below was sequenced from the same sample in a study of beta chain features in type 1 diabetes (dated by TCRdb to 2017 to 2018). Receptor amplification or capture employed the immunoSEQ multiplex PCR assay. The entire isolated RNA was reverse transcribed using the High Capacity cDNA Reverse Transcription Kit, and thus expressed TCRB transcripts were sequenced. Not all clones reach the TCRdb copy of this immuneACCESS table, which keeps in-frame sequences only. Checked studies attribute under half of the gap to unresolved V genes and leave the rest unexplained. A total of around 430,000 clones appear in this sample, 30% of them only once. Clones ranked in the top ten supply around 0.065% of the sample. What was sequenced was naive CD4+ T cells from blood. The sample's cell subset or site label, decoded: true naive CD4+ T cells. The receptor source for this set is a man aged 18 to 29 in good health.

The chain recombines TRBV2 with TRBJ2-3; either TRBD1 or TRBD2 may supply D (5 bases each). Germline V gene sequence: CDR1 SNHLY, CDR2 FYNNEI. The CDR3 contains 15 residues. Trimming left V 6 bases short and J 6 bases short, with 19 bases between. This CDR3 is CASRRDPRGSDTQYF. Here the CDR3 DNA reads TGTGCCAGCAGGAGGGACCCCCGCGGGTCGGATACGCAGTATTTT. Together with reference TRBV2 and TRBJ2-3, the CDR3 gives the full variable domain: EPEVTQTPSHQVTQMGQEVILRCVPISNHLYFYWYRQILGQKVEFLVSFYNNEISEKSEIFDDQFSVERPDGSNFTLKIRSTKLEDSAMYFCASRRDPRGSDTQYFGPGTRLTVL.

The rearrangement uses TRBV10-3 and TRBJ2-5; no definite D call. The end of the DNA aligns better with TRBJ2-7, so the J call may be wrong. There are 14 residues in the CDR3. Germline loops: CDR1 ENHRY, CDR2 SYGVKD. CDR3 loop: CAITAKPGAYEQYF. CDR3 nucleotides: TGTGCCATCACGGCGAAACCAGGCGCCTACGAGCAGTACTTC.

The genes are TRBV6-5 and TRBJ1-2; D possibly corresponds to TRBD1 (5 bases). The CDR3 is 14 residues long. The V end was cut by 2 bases, the J end by 4 bases, with 11 bases between. Germline CDR1 is MNHEY and CDR2 is SVGAGI. The CDR3 region is CASSYRDGIYGYTF. CDR3 sequence (DNA): TGTGCCAGCAGTTACCGGGACGGAATCTATGGCTACACCTTC.

The chain links TRBV4-2 to TRBJ2-1, with 8 bases aligning to TRBD2. Germline V lookup: CDR1 LGHNA, CDR2 YNFKEQ. This CDR3 comprises 16 residues. V shed 1 base, J shed 8 bases, and the junction held 10 bases outside the gene matches. The CDR3 sequence: CASSQVSGGPFDEQFF. The CDR3 nucleotides read TGTGCCAGCAGCCAAGTATCGGGAGGGCCTTTCGATGAGCAGTTCTTC.

Remarks on this clone: Other DNA sequences of this sample code for an identical CDR3. The chain uses TRBV29-1 and TRBJ2-2; the D is unclear. Trimming took off 4 bases at V and 6 bases at J, with 3 bases between the two ends. Germline V lookup: CDR1 SQVTM, CDR2 ANQGSEA. The CDR3 is 10 residues long. CDR3 nucleotides: TGCAGCGTTGGTTCCGGGGAGCTGTTTTTT. Protein: CSVGSGELFF.

The V gene is TRBV27, the J gene TRBJ1-1; the D gene is possibly TRBD1 (6 bases). The CDR3 consists of 14 residues. Trimming shortened V by 5 bases and J by 0 bases, and 10 bases separated the two germline ends. Germline V CDR1 and CDR2: MNHEY, SMNVEV (reference sequence). The CDR3 protein is CASSPDRLNTEAFF. DNA of the CDR3: TGTGCCAGCAGTCCTGACAGGCTGAACACTGAAGCTTTCTTT.

V gene TRBV27 combines with J gene TRBJ2-6; the D gene is possibly TRBD2 (7 bases). V shed 2 bases and J shed 2 bases, with 13 bases lying between them. The germline gives CDR1 MNHEY, CDR2 SMNVEV (reference sequence). This CDR3 has 17 amino acids. The DNA for the CDR3 is TGTGCCAGCAGTTTAAGGGGGGGTACCCCTGGGGCCAACGTCCTGACTTTC. It translates to CASSLRGGTPGANVLTF.

This chain joins TRBV6-6 and TRBJ1-2; 9 bases fit TRBD1. The CDR3 spans 14 residues. The germline CDR1 and CDR2 sequences are MNHNY and SVGAGI (reference sequence). V trimming: 7 bases; J trimming: 9 bases; junction bases outside the gene matches: 12. CDR3 in amino acids: CASNQDRGADRYTF. The CDR3 DNA follows: TGTGCCAGCAACCAGGACAGGGGCGCAGACCGCTACACCTTC.

This sequence joins TRBV4-2 and TRBJ2-1, with 11 bases aligning to TRBD2. The junction had 3 bases not matched to a gene; V was cut back by 3 bases and J by 2 bases. The CDR3 loop spans 16 amino acids. CDR1 LGHNA and CDR2 YNFKEQ come from the germline V gene. The CDR3 spells CASSQIAGGAYNEQFF. CDR3 in DNA: TGTGCCAGCAGCCAGATAGCGGGAGGGGCCTACAATGAGCAGTTCTTC.

V and J are TRBV19 and TRBJ2-1; 7 positions match TRBD2. The V gene end was trimmed by 3 bases and the J gene end by 1 base; junction bases not matched to a gene: 6. In germline, CDR1 is LNHDA, CDR2 SQIVND (reference sequence). The CDR3 has 16 amino acids. The CDR3 here is CASSIGGGRSYNEQFF. The CDR3 DNA sequence: TGTGCCAGTAGTATTGGAGGCGGGAGATCCTACAATGAGCAGTTCTTC. Filled out from reference TRBV19 and TRBJ2-1, the complete variable domain reads DGGITQSPKYLFRKEGQNVTLSCEQNLNHDAMYWYRQDPGQGLRLIYYSQIVNDFQKGDIAEGYSVSREKKESFPLTVTSAQKNPTAFYLCASSIGGGRSYNEQFFGPGTRLTVL.

This clone turned up a few times. The V and J genes are TRBV7-9 and TRBJ2-1; the D is unclear. Germline CDR1 and CDR2: SEHNR and FQNEAQ (reference sequence). The CDR3 totals 13 residues. Trimming stripped 4 bases from V and 0 bases from J, with 4 bases between. The chain's CDR3 is CASSSLSYNEQFF. The CDR3 DNA reads TGTGCCAGCAGCTCCCTCTCCTACAATGAGCAGTTCTTC.

V usage is TRBV2 and J usage is TRBJ2-5; unclear D gene. Germline V gene sequence: CDR1 SNHLY, CDR2 FYNNEI. The V end lost 2 bases, the J end lost 8 bases, and 12 bases lay between the germline ends. The length of the CDR3 is 13 residues. CDR3 coding DNA: TGTGCCAGCAGTGAACTACAAGGTACCACCCAGTACTTC. Translated: CASSELQGTTQYF.

This rearrangement joins TRBV15 to TRBJ2-7; 9 bases match TRBD2. Per germline, CDR1 LNHNV and CDR2 YYDKDF (reference sequence). This CDR3 has 16 amino acids. V lost 3 bases, J lost 2 bases, and 8 bases stayed unmatched. In DNA, the CDR3 is TGTGCCACCAGCAGGCATACTAGCGGGCCAACCTACGAGCAGTACTTC. Translation gives CATSRHTSGPTYEQYF. Drawing the rest from reference TRBV15 and TRBJ2-7, the complete variable domain is DAMVIQNPRYQVTQFGKPVTLSCSQTLNHNVMYWYQQKSSQAPKLLFHYYDKDFNNEADTPDNFQSRRPNTSFCFLDIRSPGLGDTAMYLCATSRHTSGPTYEQYFGPGTRLTVT.

J is TRBJ2-7 and V is TRBV5-1, with TRBD1 matching over 10 bases. CDR3 length equals 16 residues. With 4 bases clipped from V and 4 bases from J, the junction kept 11 bases outside the gene matches. CDR1 and CDR2 from the germline V gene are SGHRS and YFSETQ. This chain's CDR3 is CASSPMGQGTAYEQYF. DNA of the CDR3: TGCGCCAGCAGCCCAATGGGACAGGGGACGGCTTACGAGCAGTACTTC. Complete variable domain (other parts from reference TRBV5-1 and TRBJ2-7): KAGVTQTPRYLIKTRGQQVTLSCSPISGHRSVSWYQQTPGQGLQFLFEYFSETQRNKGNFPGRFSGRQFSNSRSEMNVSTLELGDSALYLCASSPMGQGTAYEQYFGPGTRLTVT.

This clone was observed a few times. This chain uses TRBV30 with TRBJ1-1; D unresolved. The germline V gene encodes CDR1 GTSNPN and CDR2 SVGIG (reference sequence). The CDR3 spans 13 residues. The germline V and J ends were trimmed by 2 bases and 6 bases, with 13 bases remaining between them. CDR3 in amino acids: CAWSYLGDAEAFF. In DNA, the CDR3 is TGTGCCTGGAGTTATCTTGGAGACGCTGAAGCTTTCTTT.

This clone was seen a handful of times. The chain has TRBV5-1 and TRBJ2-1, with 8 nucleotides matching TRBD2. The CDR3 totals 15 residues. Germline V gene sequence: CDR1 SGHRS, CDR2 YFSETQ. Germline trimming cut 7 bases from V and 8 bases from J; bases unmatched to any gene: 14. CDR3 residues: CASHQPGLERHEQFF. In DNA, the CDR3 is TGCGCCAGCCACCAGCCGGGACTAGAACGACATGAGCAGTTCTTC.

This clone was found a few times. The J gene is TRBJ1-1, the V gene TRBV28; weak D call: TRBD1 (5 bases). The germline V and J ends were trimmed by 5 bases and 3 bases, with 16 bases remaining between them. CDR1 MDHEN and CDR2 SYDVKM come from the germline V gene. The CDR3 contains 15 residues. The CDR3 coding sequence is TGTGCCAGCAGTCCCCTCTTCGAGGGGTACACTGAAGCTTTCTTT. It codes for CASSPLFEGYTEAFF.

The rearrangement joins TRBV5-1 to TRBJ2-3; D may be TRBD1 (6 bases). Germline assignment: CDR1 SGHRS and CDR2 YFSETQ. This CDR3 has 15 amino acids. V was shortened by 0 bases and J by 6 bases, with 14 bases between the two germline ends. CDR3 in amino acids: CASSLASGTMDTQYF. In DNA form, the CDR3 reads TGCGCCAGCAGCTTGGCGTCAGGGACAATGGATACGCAGTATTTT. Filled out from reference TRBV5-1 and TRBJ2-3, the complete variable domain reads KAGVTQTPRYLIKTRGQQVTLSCSPISGHRSVSWYQQTPGQGLQFLFEYFSETQRNKGNFPGRFSGRQFSNSRSEMNVSTLELGDSALYLCASSLASGTMDTQYFGPGTRLTVL.

The V call is TRBV7-2, the J call TRBJ2-7, with TRBD2 as a possible D gene (5 bases). Germline V gives CDR1 SGHTA, CDR2 FQGNSA. The CDR3 is 14 amino acids. V lost 3 bases, J lost 6 bases, and 15 bases lay in between. CDR3 sequence (DNA): TGTGCCAGCAGCTTTTCGAGGGAGAATTCCGAGCAGTACTTC. Translated: CASSFSRENSEQYF.

V is TRBV29-1 and J is TRBJ1-1; 7 nucleotides agree with TRBD1. Trimming removed 7 bases from V and 0 bases from J; junction bases left unmatched: 8. This CDR3 comprises 14 residues. Germline assignment: CDR1 SQVTM and CDR2 ANQGSEA. CDR3 DNA sequence: TGCAGCGCCTCAGGGGGGGTCCTGAACACTGAAGCTTTCTTT. It translates to CSASGGVLNTEAFF.

In DNA form, the CDR3 reads TGCAGCGCCCGAGACAGGGGGAACGAGCAGTACTTC. It yields the protein CSARDRGNEQYF. V gene TRBV29-1 combines with J gene TRBJ2-7; 9 positions agree with TRBD1. CDR3 length: 12 amino acids. Germline lookup yields CDR1 SQVTM and CDR2 ANQGSEA. Germline trimming cut 7 bases from V and 5 bases from J; bases unmatched to any gene: 6.

The chain joins TRBV9 to TRBJ1-3, with TRBD1 as a possible D gene (6 bases). The CDR3 totals 14 residues. V was clipped by 3 bases and J by 0 bases, with 7 bases between them. Germline V lookup: CDR1 SGDLS, CDR2 YYNGEE. The CDR3 DNA is TGTGCCAGCAGCGCACAGGGCTCTGGAAACACCATATATTTT. Residues: CASSAQGSGNTIYF.

A note on this clone: This specimen includes other DNA sequences encoding the same CDR3. This chain links TRBV30 with TRBJ1-5; unclear D gene. The CDR3 covers 14 residues. Trimming removed 2 bases from V and 3 bases from J, with 11 bases in between. Germline values: CDR1 GTSNPN, CDR2 SVGIG (reference sequence). CDR3 DNA sequence: TGTGCCTGGAGTTTGCGGGGATACAATCAGCCCCAGCATTTT. Translated: CAWSLRGYNQPQHF.